Given below is one TCR beta chain in context. Germline V gives CDR1 MNHNS, CDR2 SASEGT. The V end lost 5 bases, the J end lost 8 bases, and 21 bases lay between the germline ends. The CDR3 contains 15 residues. The data derive from a study of glioma-infiltrating T cells after dendritic cell vaccination. The method was immunoSEQ multiplex PCR; TCRdb's version includes in-frame clones alone and lacks a portion of them. The repertoire has tens of thousands of clones, roughly four fifths of them found once; the top ten carry about 15%. As for time point: after dendritic cell vaccination, including at tumor progression/relapse.

J is TRBJ1-2 and V is TRBV6-1; a possible D gene is TRBD1 (5 bases). The sample was blood, taken after dendritic cell vaccination. This TCR was recovered from a human donor with glioblastoma. The DNA of the CDR3 is TGTGCCAGCAGTCCCGGACGGGGGGAAAGGTACGGCTACACCTTC. Translated: CASSPGRGERYGYTF.